This T cell receptor (beta chain) is from a study of cytomegalovirus exposure and HLA in healthy donors. Study outcomes and limitations: According to reports, the classifier identified cytomegalovirus status with high specificity and sensitivity. Rarity held for most TCR sequences, but there were some public TCRs that occurred in many donors.

Profiled with immunoSEQ multiplex PCR; TCRdb holds only in-frame clones, not every one. The sample has about 200,000 clones; about 81% are singletons. Concerning this clone: No antigen is known for it.

The TCR originated in a woman aged 25 to 39 in good health and CMV-seronegative. Input material: PBMCs.

This chain's CDR3 is CASSQLLSYEQYF. Here the CDR3 DNA reads TGTGCCAGCAGCCAATTGTTATCCTACGAGCAGTACTTC. This sequence joins TRBV14 and TRBJ2-7; no reliable D call. Looked up from germline, CDR1 is SGHDN and CDR2 is FVKESK. Trimming removed 2 bases at V and 1 base at J, with 6 bases between. The CDR3 extends over 13 amino acids.